The present entry profiles one TCR beta chain with its context. Its antigen is currently not known. One base away there is no much larger clone; base qualities are not given. The sample belongs to a study of cytomegalovirus exposure and HLA in healthy donors listed by TCRdb under 2017. With respect to the entire study: According to a later analysis, one platform produced both the 120 validation repertoires and the 620 or so repertoires of the first cohort. In addition to the first cohort of hundreds of subjects, a separate validation cohort of approximately 130 different subjects was used. To predict cytomegalovirus infection status, the study brought together high-throughput TCR immunosequencing, statistical association of individual TCRs with disease status, and machine learning. The aim of the study was to test whether cataloging public T cell receptors could identify signatures of past pathogen exposure. The study at large found these results: A later analysis lacked HLA typing for the validation cohort, so it scored co-occurrence in that cohort across all 120 repertoires. A total of 150 or so TCR beta chains were listed by the study as associated with cytomegalovirus. The authors suggested that the approach could potentially be extended to other disease states and immunological phenotypes. Of the cluster scores, 85% to 95% were above 0 in a later analysis, which found that TCRs clustered in the first cohort also tended to co-occur in the roughly 130 validation repertoires. In both the original and validation cohorts, the classifier was reported to diagnose cytomegalovirus status with high specificity and sensitivity. In vitro tests confirmed that three of the cytomegalovirus-associated TCR beta chains recognize cytomegalovirus antigens. Across donors, most TCR sequences were observed very rarely, whereas some public TCRs were present in many individuals.

From the cysteine up to the phenylalanine, the CDR3 has a length of 15 residues. The CDR3 DNA has 45 bases and is translated from base 1. CDR1 and CDR2, looked up from the germline V gene, are SGHRS and YFSETQ. V loses 4 bases of germline sequence and J loses 1 base, and the interval between the two ends is 14 bases. Receptor libraries were prepared by the immunoSEQ multiplex PCR assay. Per the source publication's procedure: To diagnose cytomegalovirus status from the catalog of TCR beta chain sequences, a statistical classification framework was built. Held by TCRdb, this immuneACCESS table contains in-frame sequences only and omits some clones. Under half of the omission traces to an unresolved V gene where checked; the cause of the rest is unknown. D and trimming were read from the DNA, whereas the V and J calls and clone size are those reported in that table. The sample includes about 150,000 clones, with around 83% observed a single time. The leading ten clones occupy less than 2.5% of the sample.

The donors were included in the validation cohort of approximately 130 subjects, a group kept apart from the roughly 700-subject first cohort. This TCR was recovered from a human donor in good health. Sequencing input: PBMCs. The chain is assembled from TRBV5-1 and TRBJ2-5, with TRBD2 tentatively as D gene (5 bases match). The DNA is TGCGCCAGCAGCGAGCACACGGGGTCCCAAGAGACCCAGTACTTC. It is translated as CASSEHTGSQETQYF.